The present T cell receptor beta chain was sequenced within a study of control samples from healthy donors and cancer patients. V shed 3 bases and J shed 5 bases, with 14 bases lying between them. Germline V lookup: CDR1 GTSNPN, CDR2 SVGIG (reference sequence). The CDR3 is 15 residues long. Data came from immunoSEQ multiplex PCR; TCRdb stores just in-frame clones and leaves some out. The sample includes approximately 100,000 clones, 80% to 95% of them seen just once. V is TRBV30 and J is TRBJ1-6, with D perhaps TRBD1 (6 bases). The origin of this receptor is a human donor in good health. The donor label of this sample is uncertain. Sequenced material: blood. Here the CDR3 reads CAWRTKQGDNSPLHF. CDR3 nucleotides: TGTGCCTGGAGGACCAAACAGGGAGATAATTCACCCCTCCACTTT.